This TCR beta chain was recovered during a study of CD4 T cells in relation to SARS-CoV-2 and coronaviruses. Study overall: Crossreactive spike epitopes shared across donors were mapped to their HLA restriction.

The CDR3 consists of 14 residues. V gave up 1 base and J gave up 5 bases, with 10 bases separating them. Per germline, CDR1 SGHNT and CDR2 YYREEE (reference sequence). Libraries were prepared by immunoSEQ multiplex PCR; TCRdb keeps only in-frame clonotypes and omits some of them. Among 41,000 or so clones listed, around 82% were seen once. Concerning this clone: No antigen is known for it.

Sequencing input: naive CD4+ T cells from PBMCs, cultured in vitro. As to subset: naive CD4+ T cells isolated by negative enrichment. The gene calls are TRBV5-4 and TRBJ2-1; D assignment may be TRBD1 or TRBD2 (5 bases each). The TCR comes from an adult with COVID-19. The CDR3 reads CASSLTGPDNEQFF. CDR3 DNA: TGTGCCAGCAGCTTGACGGGACCCGACAATGAGCAGTTCTTC.